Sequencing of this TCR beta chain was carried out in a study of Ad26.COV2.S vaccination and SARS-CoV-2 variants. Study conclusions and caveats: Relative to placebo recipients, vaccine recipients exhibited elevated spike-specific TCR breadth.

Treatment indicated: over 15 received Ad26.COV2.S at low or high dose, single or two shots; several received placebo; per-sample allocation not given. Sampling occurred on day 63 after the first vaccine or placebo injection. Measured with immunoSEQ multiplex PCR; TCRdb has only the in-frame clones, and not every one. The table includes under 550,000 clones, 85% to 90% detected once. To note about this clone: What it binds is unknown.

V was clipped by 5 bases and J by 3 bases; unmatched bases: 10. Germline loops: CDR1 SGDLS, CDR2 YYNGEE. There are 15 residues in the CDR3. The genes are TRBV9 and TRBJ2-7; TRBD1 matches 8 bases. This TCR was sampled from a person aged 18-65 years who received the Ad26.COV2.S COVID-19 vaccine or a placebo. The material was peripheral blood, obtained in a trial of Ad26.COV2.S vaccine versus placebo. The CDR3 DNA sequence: TGTGCCAGCAGTACCCCCGGGACAGGAGGCTACGAGCAGTACTTC. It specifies CASSTPGTGGYEQYF.